These 8 T cell receptor beta chains came from one sample sequenced in a study of technical replicates of blood from a handful of donors. The table came from immunoSEQ multiplex PCR; TCRdb's copy has only in-frame clones and leaves some out. This table has approximately 94,000 clones, about 95% appearing once. The sample consisted of T cells isolated from PBMCs. The receptors stem from a human donor in good health.

Only one count was recorded for this clone. The chain carries TRBV5-4 and TRBJ2-7, with TRBD1 matching over 10 bases. Germline V CDR1 and CDR2: SGHNT, YYREEE (reference sequence). This CDR3 is 14 amino acids long. The V segment lost 2 bases and the J segment 7 bases; nucleotides outside the gene matches: 6. CDR3 sequence: CASSLATGGYEQYF. CDR3 in DNA: TGTGCCAGCAGCTTAGCGACAGGGGGCTATGAGCAGTACTTC.

The genes are TRBV7-9 and TRBJ1-4; D might be TRBD1 (5 bases). Germline V gene lookup returns CDR1 SEHNR and CDR2 FQNEAQ (reference sequence). Between the trimmed V and J ends, which lost 5 bases and 11 bases, there was a span of 18 bases. The CDR3 totals 14 residues. In nucleotides, the CDR3 is TGTGCCAGCAGCCCCCGGGACTTCTCCGGTAAACTGTTTTTT. Amino acids: CASSPRDFSGKLFF. Combining the CDR3 with reference TRBV7-9 and TRBJ1-4 gives the whole variable domain DTGVSQNPRHKITKRGQNVTFRCDPISEHNRLYWYRQTLGQGPEFLTYFQNEAQLEKSRLLSDRFSAERPKGSFSTLEIQRTEQGDSAMYLCASSPRDFSGKLFFGSGTQLSVL.

The rearrangement links TRBV27 to TRBJ2-1; no firm D call. The V end lost 2 bases, the J end lost 4 bases, and 6 bases lay between the germline ends. This CDR3 region has 13 residues. Per the germline V gene, CDR1 is MNHEY and CDR2 is SMNVEV (reference sequence). CDR3 in DNA: TGTGCCAGCAGTTTAACTATGTACAATGAGCAGTTCTTC. It yields the protein CASSLTMYNEQFF.

The genes are TRBV28 and TRBJ2-7; tentatively, D is TRBD2 (6 bases). CDR1 and CDR2 from the germline V gene are MDHEN and SYDVKM. The V end was cut by 6 bases, the J end by 0 bases, with 18 bases between. The length of the CDR3 is 16 residues. The CDR3 nucleotides are TGTGCCAGCAGCCCTTTCTATATGGGGGGCTCCTACGAGCAGTACTTC. It is translated as CASSPFYMGGSYEQYF.

The gene calls are TRBV7-9 and TRBJ2-5; D not certain. The CDR3 length is 15 residues. V gave up 4 bases and J gave up 5 bases, with 17 bases separating them. Germline values: CDR1 SEHNR, CDR2 FQNEAQ (reference sequence). CDR3: CASSSLEAVLETQYF. CDR3 DNA sequence: TGTGCCAGCAGCTCTCTTGAGGCTGTATTGGAGACCCAGTACTTC.

V is TRBV28 and J is TRBJ2-1, with 8 bases lining up with TRBD2. The germline CDR1 and CDR2 sequences are MDHEN and SYDVKM. V trimming: 7 bases; J trimming: 7 bases; junction bases outside the gene matches: 12. The CDR3 spans 15 residues. The CDR3 reads CASNPGGPLKNEQFF. Here the CDR3 DNA reads TGTGCCAGCAATCCGGGAGGGCCGTTAAAGAATGAGCAGTTCTTC.

The chain couples TRBV15 to TRBJ1-4, with TRBD1 as a possible D gene (5 bases). The V end lost 3 bases, the J end lost 5 bases, and 10 bases lay between the germline ends. This CDR3 region has 14 residues. Germline lookup yields CDR1 LNHNV and CDR2 YYDKDF (reference sequence). The CDR3 sequence is CATSRTDLNEKLFF. The CDR3 DNA follows: TGTGCCACCAGCAGGACAGACCTCAATGAAAAACTGTTTTTT.

The chain links TRBV5-1 to TRBJ2-7; 7 nucleotides match TRBD1. The V gene end was trimmed by 3 bases and the J gene end by 5 bases; junction bases not matched to a gene: 8. The CDR3 is made up of 14 amino acids. Germline V gene data show CDR1 as SGHRS and CDR2 as YFSETQ. DNA for the CDR3: TGCGCCAGCAGCTATTACAGGGGTTCGAACGAGCAGTACTTC. This codes for CASSYYRGSNEQYF.